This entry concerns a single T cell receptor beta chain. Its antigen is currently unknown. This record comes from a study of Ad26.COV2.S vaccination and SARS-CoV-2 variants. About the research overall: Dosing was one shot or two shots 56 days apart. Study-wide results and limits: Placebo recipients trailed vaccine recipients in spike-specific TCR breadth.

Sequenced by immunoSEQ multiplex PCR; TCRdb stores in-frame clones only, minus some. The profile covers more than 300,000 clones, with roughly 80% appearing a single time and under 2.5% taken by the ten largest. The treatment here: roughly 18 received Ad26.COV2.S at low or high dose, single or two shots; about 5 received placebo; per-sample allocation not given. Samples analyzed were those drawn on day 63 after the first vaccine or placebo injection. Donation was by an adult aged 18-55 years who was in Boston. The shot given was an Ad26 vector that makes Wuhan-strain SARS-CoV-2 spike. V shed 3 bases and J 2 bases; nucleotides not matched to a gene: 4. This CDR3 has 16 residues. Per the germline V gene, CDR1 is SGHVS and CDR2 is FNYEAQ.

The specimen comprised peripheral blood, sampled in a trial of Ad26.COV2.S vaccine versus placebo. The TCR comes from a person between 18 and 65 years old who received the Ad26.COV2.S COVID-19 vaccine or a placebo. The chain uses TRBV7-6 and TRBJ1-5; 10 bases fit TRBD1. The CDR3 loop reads CASSLTGGAGNQPQHF. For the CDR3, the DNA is TGTGCCAGCAGCTTGACAGGGGGCGCGGGCAATCAGCCCCAGCATTTT.